These 3 T cell receptor beta chains share one sample of origin, sequenced in a study of blood T cell repertoires in COVID-19. The data were produced by immunoSEQ multiplex PCR, yet TCRdb's version contains in-frame clones alone and is incomplete. This sample has over 90,000 clones; approximately 86% occur once, and the top ten carry more than 5%. Source material: peripheral blood. The receptors were sampled from a woman in her forties or fifties with COVID-19, enrolled during active disease.

As to this clone: Distinct nucleotide sequences in the sample also encode this CDR3. J is TRBJ1-3 and V is TRBV27; no clear D. Trimming stripped 1 base from V and 8 bases from J, with 9 bases between. The V gene's germline CDR1 is MNHEY and CDR2 SMNVEV (reference sequence). This CDR3 is built from 13 residues. The CDR3 bases are TGTGCCAGCAGTTTATTGAGTGTCGACACCATATATTTT. Its protein product is CASSLLSVDTIYF.

This clone was counted a few times. The chain employs TRBV10-3 and TRBJ2-2; TRBD1 aligns across 9 bases. The CDR3 contains 14 residues. Trimming at V came to 6 bases and at J to 5 bases, leaving 4 bases not matched to a gene. CDR1 is ENHRY and CDR2 is SYGVKD in the germline V gene. This chain's CDR3 is CAIRPGQGTGELFF. The CDR3 region has the DNA TGTGCCATCAGACCGGGACAGGGAACCGGGGAGCTGTTTTTT.

The sample holds a few counts of this clone. This chain connects TRBV7-9 to TRBJ2-7; D is unresolved. V was shortened by 0 bases and J by 1 base, with 7 bases between the two germline ends. From germline, CDR1 is SEHNR and CDR2 FQNEAQ (reference sequence). CDR3 size: 14 residues. The CDR3 protein is CASSLAGTSYEQYF. The CDR3 bases are TGTGCCAGCAGCTTAGCGGGCACTTCCTACGAGCAGTACTTC.